These T cell receptor beta chains were read from a single sample in a study of T cell responses to AZD1222 COVID-19 vaccine. Profiling relied on immunoSEQ multiplex PCR, and the TCRdb table lists in-frame clones only, not all of them. In the table there are about 130,000 clones, roughly nine tenths of which are singletons. This specimen was peripheral blood, taken on day 0 of AZD1222 vaccination. These receptors were obtained from an adult in good health. Both conserved end residues are part of each CDR3. D genes are given only for firm matches. Only some rows state a clone size, as once, few, many or a class for expanded clones.

D gene | J gene | clone size | V gene | CDR3 protein | CDR3 DNA
- | TRBJ2-7 | - | TRBV4-3 | CASSQEQGRHEQYF | TGCGCCAGCAGCCAAGAGCAGGGAAGGCACGAGCAGTACTTC
- | TRBJ1-6 | few | TRBV30 | CAAGEVSSYNSPLHF | TGTGCCGCCGGGGAGGTTAGCTCCTATAATTCACCCCTCCACTTT
- | TRBJ2-1 | - | TRBV10-3 | CAIRGTDKGEQFF | TGTGCCATCAGGGGGACGGACAAGGGTGAGCAGTTCTTC
- | TRBJ1-1 | - | TRBV5-1 | CASSLGGTTNTEAFF | TGCGCCAGCAGCTTGGGGGGCACGACAAACACTGAAGCTTTCTTT
- | TRBJ2-7 | - | TRBV7-2 | CASSLASGGRSYEQYF | TGTGCCAGCAGCTTAGCCAGCGGTGGCCGCTCCTACGAGCAGTACTTC
- | TRBJ2-2 | - | TRBV4-3 | CASSQVVNSNTGELFF | TGCGCCAGCAGCCAAGTGGTAAACTCGAACACCGGGGAGCTGTTTTTT
TRBD1 | TRBJ2-5 | once | TRBV2 | CASSARVGQGHQETQYF | TGTGCCAGCAGTGCAAGGGTGGGACAGGGCCACCAAGAGACCCAGTACTTC
TRBD1 | TRBJ1-1 | - | TRBV10-3 | CAISEKGAAMNTEAFF | TGTGCCATCAGTGAGAAGGGGGCGGCCATGAACACTGAAGCTTTCTTT
- | TRBJ1-1 | - | TRBV6-5 | CASTSGGTGNTEAFF | TGTGCCAGCACCAGCGGCGGTACAGGGAACACTGAAGCTTTCTTT
- | TRBJ2-7 | - | TRBV28 | CASRSYEQYF | TGTGCCAGCCGCTCCTACGAGCAGTACTTC
TRBD1 | TRBJ2-7 | - | TRBV29-1 | CSVNFDRDEQYF | TGCAGCGTTAATTTCGACAGGGACGAGCAGTACTTC
TRBD1 | TRBJ1-5 | - | TRBV5-4 | CASSSGQGAPQHF | TGTGCCAGCAGCTCCGGACAGGGGGCCCCCCAGCATTTT
TRBD1 | TRBJ1-2 | - | TRBV19 | CASSDTGGPHGYTF | TGTGCCAGTAGTGACACAGGGGGCCCCCATGGCTACACCTTC
TRBD2 | TRBJ2-2 | - | TRBV6-6 | CASMGGASRNTGELFF | TGTGCCAGCATGGGAGGGGCCAGTAGAAACACCGGGGAGCTGTTTTTT
TRBD1 | TRBJ1-5 | - | TRBV2 | CASSELGQGAGQPQHF | TGTGCCAGCAGTGAACTAGGACAGGGGGCGGGTCAGCCCCAGCATTTT
- | TRBJ1-5 | - | TRBV5-6 | CASSKSNQPQHF | TGTGCCAGCAGCAAGTCAAATCAGCCCCAGCATTTT
- | TRBJ1-4 | - | TRBV2 | CASRREGRGEKLFF | TGTGCCAGCAGGAGGGAGGGCCGGGGAGAAAAACTGTTTTTT
- | TRBJ1-5 | - | TRBV5-1 | CASSLLGGNQPQHF | TGCGCCAGCAGCTTGTTAGGGGGTAATCAGCCCCAGCATTTT
TRBD1 | TRBJ2-7 | once | TRBV7-9 | CASSPDRDSPEQYF | TGTGCCAGCAGCCCCGACCGGGACAGTCCAGAGCAGTACTTC
- | TRBJ1-1 | - | TRBV5-6 | CASSSSAGGMNTEAFF | TGTGCCAGCAGCTCCTCCGCTGGGGGCATGAACACTGAAGCTTTCTTT
- | TRBJ1-5 | - | TRBV5-4 | CASSLGIGENQPQHF | TGTGCCAGCAGCTTGGGTATAGGAGAGAATCAGCCCCAGCATTTT
- | TRBJ1-1 | - | TRBV6-1 | CASSAAGALMNTEAFF | TGTGCCAGCAGTGCGGCAGGGGCCCTCATGAACACTGAAGCTTTCTTT
- | TRBJ1-1 | - | TRBV12-3/TRBV12-4 | CASRGKGNTEAFF | TGTGCCAGCAGGGGGAAGGGGAACACTGAAGCTTTCTTT
- | TRBJ1-1 | once | TRBV7-9 | CASSPTRDGTEAFF | TGTGCCAGCAGCCCAACCCGGGACGGCACTGAAGCTTTCTTT
TRBD1 | TRBJ2-2 | once | TRBV6-5 | CASSPDRVLVGELFF | TGTGCCAGCAGTCCGGACAGGGTTCTGGTCGGGGAGCTGTTTTTT
TRBD1 | TRBJ2-7 | - | TRBV18 | CASSPPGQGDEQYF | TGTGCCAGCTCACCACCGGGACAGGGGGACGAGCAGTACTTC
- | TRBJ1-6 | many | TRBV4-1 | CASGLSPLHF | TGCGCATCGGGGCTGTCACCCCTCCACTTT
TRBD1 | TRBJ1-6 | - | TRBV27 | CASSPGTANAPLHF | TGTGCCAGCAGCCCCGGGACAGCCAATGCACCCCTCCACTTT
TRBD1 | TRBJ2-1 | - | TRBV7-2 | CASSPGQGGRFF | TGTGCCAGCAGCCCGGGACAGGGGGGGAGGTTCTTC
- | TRBJ2-1 | - | TRBV5-4 | CASRPDPSSYNEQFF | TGTGCCAGCAGACCCGACCCAAGCTCCTACAATGAGCAGTTCTTC
TRBD1 | TRBJ1-5 | - | TRBV19 | CASSIVQGANQPQHF | TGTGCCAGTAGTATCGTACAGGGGGCGAATCAGCCCCAGCATTTT
TRBD1 | TRBJ1-2 | - | TRBV27 | CASSLRGEHYGYTF | TGTGCCAGCAGTCTCAGGGGGGAACACTATGGCTACACCTTC
- | TRBJ2-2 | - | TRBV4-1 | CATSQLRPGLRGGELFF | TGCGCCACCAGCCAACTCCGGCCCGGGCTGCGAGGGGGGGAGCTGTTTTTT
TRBD2 | TRBJ2-6 | once | TRBV19 | CASGGGTSGANVLTF | TGTGCCAGTGGGGGAGGGACCTCTGGGGCCAACGTCCTGACTTTC
- | TRBJ1-2 | - | TRBV5-6 | CASSLQQSLIKRGYGYTF | TGTGCCAGCAGCTTGCAACAGAGCCTGATTAAACGGGGCTATGGCTACACCTTC
- | TRBJ2-7 | - | TRBV12-3/TRBV12-4 | CASSPGPYEQYF | TGTGCCAGCAGCCCCGGGCCCTACGAGCAGTACTTC
- | TRBJ1-3 | - | TRBV7-8 | CASSLVRGGRRSGNTIYF | TGTGCCAGCAGCTTAGTGAGGGGGGGACGCCGCTCTGGAAACACCATATATTTT
TRBD1 | TRBJ2-2 | - | TRBV9 | CASSVTGGGTGELFF | TGTGCCAGCAGCGTTACAGGGGGAGGCACCGGGGAGCTGTTTTTT
TRBD2 | TRBJ2-7 | - | TRBV24-1 | CATSSVAGGSREQYF | TGTGCCACCAGCTCTGTAGCGGGGGGTTCCCGCGAGCAGTACTTC
- | TRBJ1-2 | - | TRBV7-2 | CASSLEQKRNYGYTF | TGTGCCAGCAGCTTAGAGCAGAAAAGAAACTATGGCTACACCTTC
- | TRBJ2-5 | - | TRBV5-1 | CASSAGGGPIKETQYF | TGCGCCAGCAGCGCAGGTGGGGGCCCAATCAAAGAGACCCAGTACTTC
- | TRBJ2-5 | - | TRBV7-2 | CASSQAPGETQYF | TGTGCCAGCAGCCAGGCCCCGGGAGAGACCCAGTACTTC